The 30 T cell receptor beta chains listed next were all sequenced from one sample in a study of T cell responses to AZD1222 COVID-19 vaccine (dated by TCRdb to the early 2020s). The library was generated by the immunoSEQ multiplex PCR assay. The source is immuneACCESS, and TCRdb retained only in-frame sequences with V and J called. Part of the clones is not carried over; for the studies checked, unresolved V genes explain less than half of this, and the remainder is unexplained. This sample gives tens of thousands of clones in total; roughly 90% of them show up just once. 6.8% of the sample comes from the top ten. The time point label corresponds to: baseline before first vaccination. The material sequenced was peripheral blood, taken on day 0 of AZD1222 vaccination. All receptors come from an adult in good health.

The V gene is TRBV7-2, the J gene TRBJ2-3, with 11 bases matching TRBD2. Trimming cost V 3 bases and J 0 bases; bases outside gene matches: 8. The CDR3 sequence is 18 residues long. Germline V gene data show CDR1 as SGHTA and CDR2 as FQGNSA. The CDR3 nucleotides read TGTGCCAGCAGCTTGCTGCTGGTAGCGGGGGGGAGCACAGATACGCAGTATTTT. Its protein product is CASSLLLVAGGSTDTQYF. Filled out from reference TRBV7-2 and TRBJ2-3, the complete variable domain reads GAGVSQSPSNKVTEKGKDVELRCDPISGHTALYWYRQSLGQGLEFLIYFQGNSAPDKSGLPSDRFSAERTGGSVSTLTIQRTQQEDSAVYLCASSLLLVAGGSTDTQYFGPGTRLTVL.

The rearrangement joins TRBV11-2 to TRBJ2-5; D gene uncertain. CDR3 length: 14 residues. V lost 1 base to trimming and J lost 4 bases, with 10 bases between them. Germline CDR1 and CDR2: SGHAT and FQNNGV. The CDR3 spells CASSLAGHTETQYF. The CDR3 coding sequence is TGTGCCAGCAGCTTAGCAGGCCATACAGAGACCCAGTACTTC.

This chain joins TRBV11-2 and TRBJ2-7; D is perhaps TRBD1 (5 bases). The V gene's germline CDR1 is SGHAT and CDR2 FQNNGV. This CDR3 is built from 14 residues. V lost 2 bases to trimming and J lost 3 bases, with 11 bases between them. The CDR3 loop reads CASSLQGYYYEQYF. The DNA of the CDR3 is TGTGCCAGCAGCTTACAGGGTTATTACTACGAGCAGTACTTC.

This sequence joins TRBV11-2 and TRBJ2-7; tentative D call: TRBD2 (6 bases). The ends were cut back, 1 base at V and 2 bases at J, with 12 bases in the middle. The germline CDR1 and CDR2 sequences are SGHAT and FQNNGV. The CDR3 runs 15 residues. The CDR3 region is CASSLAASVPYEQYF. CDR3 nucleotides: TGTGCCAGCAGCTTAGCAGCTAGCGTTCCCTACGAGCAGTACTTC.

The chain has TRBV4-3 and TRBJ1-1, with D tentatively TRBD1 (5 bases). The V end lost 3 bases, the J end lost 4 bases, and 18 bases lay between the germline ends. Looked up from germline, CDR1 is LGHNA and CDR2 is YSLEER. The CDR3 totals 16 residues. The CDR3 loop is CASSHASWEGTTEAFF. The CDR3 DNA is TGCGCCAGCAGCCACGCTTCATGGGAAGGGACCACTGAAGCTTTCTTT.

CDR3 in amino acids: CASSLASASGGPQKTQYF. DNA for the CDR3: TGTGCCAGCAGCTTAGCGTCAGCCAGCGGGGGGCCCCAGAAGACCCAGTACTTC. V is TRBV7-2 and J is TRBJ2-5; 9 positions match TRBD2. V dropped 0 bases and J dropped 6; count of bases not matched to a gene: 14. The CDR3 extends over 18 amino acids. Germline V gene sequence: CDR1 SGHTA, CDR2 FQGNSA.

The genes are TRBV7-2 and TRBJ1-2; D may be TRBD1 (5 bases). The CDR3 loop spans 14 amino acids. Germline CDR1 and CDR2: SGHTA and FQGNSA. Trimming took off 4 bases at V and 4 bases at J, with 13 bases between the two ends. The CDR3 loop reads CASSWLVQGYGYTF. The CDR3 DNA reads TGTGCCAGCAGCTGGTTGGTTCAGGGCTATGGCTACACCTTC. The whole variable domain, remainder taken from reference TRBV7-2 and TRBJ1-2, is GAGVSQSPSNKVTEKGKDVELRCDPISGHTALYWYRQSLGQGLEFLIYFQGNSAPDKSGLPSDRFSAERTGGSVSTLTIQRTQQEDSAVYLCASSWLVQGYGYTFGSGTRLTVV.

V gene TRBV10-1 combines with J gene TRBJ2-7; a possible D gene is TRBD2 (5 bases). V shed 2 bases and J shed 4 bases, with 15 bases lying between them. There are 15 residues in the CDR3. Germline lookup yields CDR1 WNHNN and CDR2 SYGVQD (reference sequence). The CDR3 region has the DNA TGCGCCAGCAGTGAGGTTTTGGGAGCGACATACGAGCAGTACTTC. It translates to CASSEVLGATYEQYF.

V gene TRBV10-2 combines with J gene TRBJ1-5; D is ambiguous. The CDR3 has 15 amino acids. Germline assignment: CDR1 WSHSY and CDR2 SAAADI. Trimming took 3 bases from V and 2 from J, leaving 11 bases between them. CDR3 sequence: CASSEEGFGNQPQHF. The CDR3 DNA sequence: TGCGCCAGCAGTGAAGAGGGTTTTGGCAATCAGCCCCAGCATTTT.

The V gene is TRBV9, the J gene TRBJ1-2; TRBD1 matches at 7 bases. This CDR3 comprises 15 residues. Germline CDR1 SGDLS, CDR2 YYNGEE. V dropped 0 bases and J dropped 3; count of bases not matched to a gene: 5. The CDR3 sequence: CASSVAEGAHYGYTF. CDR3 in DNA: TGTGCCAGCAGCGTAGCTGAGGGGGCTCACTATGGCTACACCTTC.

Here the CDR3 DNA reads TGTGCCAGTAGTATCAGGGACAGACGCCCAGGGCGCACCGGGGAGCTGTTTTTT. This sequence encodes CASSIRDRRPGRTGELFF. The V call is TRBV19, the J call TRBJ2-2; 7 bases are shared with TRBD1. The V gene's germline CDR1 is LNHDA and CDR2 SQIVND (reference sequence). The CDR3 loop spans 18 amino acids. With V trimmed by 3 bases and J by 4 bases, 14 bases remained unmatched.

The J gene is TRBJ2-1, the V gene TRBV15, with TRBD2 identical over 9 bases. With 4 bases clipped from V and 8 bases from J, the junction kept 6 bases outside the gene matches. CDR3 size: 14 residues. Per the germline V gene, CDR1 is LNHNV and CDR2 is YYDKDF (reference sequence). The CDR3 protein is CATSTVAGVYEQFF. The CDR3 coding sequence is TGTGCCACCAGCACAGTAGCGGGAGTATATGAGCAGTTCTTC. Based on the CDR3 plus reference TRBV15 and TRBJ2-1, the full variable domain is DAMVIQNPRYQVTQFGKPVTLSCSQTLNHNVMYWYQQKSSQAPKLLFHYYDKDFNNEADTPDNFQSRRPNTSFCFLDIRSPGLGDTAMYLCATSTVAGVYEQFFGPGTRLTVL.

This clone turned up a few times. The genes are TRBV30 and TRBJ1-2, with no clear D. Germline CDR1 is GTSNPN and CDR2 is SVGIG (reference sequence). This CDR3 region has 14 residues. Between the trimmed V and J ends, which lost 2 bases and 2 bases, there was a span of 12 bases. CDR3 coding DNA: TGTGCCTGGAGTAGGAGGGATTGGAACTATGGCTACACCTTC. This sequence encodes CAWSRRDWNYGYTF.

The V and J genes are TRBV28 and TRBJ1-4; 7 nucleotides agree with TRBD1. Germline-derived CDR1 and CDR2 are MDHEN and SYDVKM. There are 13 residues in the CDR3. V gave up 7 bases and J gave up 8 bases; unmatched junction bases: 7. The CDR3 DNA sequence: TGTGCCAGCACCGTGACAGGGCGCGAAAAACTGTTTTTT. Translated, it gives CASTVTGREKLFF.

The chain links TRBV9 to TRBJ2-7, with 7 bases aligning to TRBD2. CDR1 is SGDLS and CDR2 is YYNGEE in the germline V gene. Trimming took 0 bases from V and 2 from J; bases not matched to a gene: 5. The CDR3 length is 15 residues. The CDR3 DNA follows: TGTGCCAGCAGCGTAGGGGGAGGGGCCGCCTACGAGCAGTACTTC. The encoded protein is CASSVGGGAAYEQYF. The full variable domain, in which reference TRBV9 and TRBJ2-7 provide the parts outside the CDR3, is DSGVTQTPKHLITATGQRVTLRCSPRSGDLSVYWYQQSLDQGLQFLIQYYNGEERAKGNILERFSAQQFPDLHSELNLSSLELGDSALYFCASSVGGGAAYEQYFGPGTRLTVT.

The chain is built from TRBV28 and TRBJ2-7; D is unresolved. This CDR3 region has 12 residues. Trimming shortened V by 8 bases and J by 2 bases, and 10 bases separated the two germline ends. Germline CDR1 is MDHEN and CDR2 is SYDVKM. CDR3 residues: CASSLAPYEQYF. The CDR3 DNA follows: TGTGCCAGCTCGCTGGCTCCCTACGAGCAGTACTTC.

This chain joins TRBV10-3 and TRBJ1-4; TRBD1 is a possible D gene (5 bases). This CDR3 spans 13 amino acids. Germline values: CDR1 ENHRY, CDR2 SYGVKD. Trimming removed 3 bases at V and 7 bases at J, with 9 bases between. This CDR3 is CAISDGGREKLFF. DNA of the CDR3: TGTGCCATCAGTGATGGGGGACGTGAAAAACTGTTTTTT.

The chain couples TRBV5-1 to TRBJ2-7, with a weak D call TRBD2 (5 bases). The CDR3 contains 13 residues. V dropped 2 bases and J dropped 0 bases, with 6 bases sitting between them. CDR1 and CDR2 (germline): SGHRS, YFSETQ. CDR3 DNA: TGCGCCAGCAGCTTTAGCGCCTCCTACGAGCAGTACTTC. Amino acid sequence: CASSFSASYEQYF.

The chain combines TRBV7-9 with TRBJ2-7, with D possibly matching TRBD1 (7 bases). The germline V gene encodes CDR1 SEHNR and CDR2 FQNEAQ (reference sequence). The germline V and J ends were trimmed by 1 base and 4 bases, with 11 bases remaining between them. The length of the CDR3 is 14 residues. The CDR3 protein is CASSLGSGGYEQYF. The CDR3 nucleotides read TGTGCCAGCAGCTTAGGGTCAGGGGGGTACGAGCAGTACTTC. Full variable domain (rest looked up from reference TRBV7-9 and TRBJ2-7): DTGVSQNPRHKITKRGQNVTFRCDPISEHNRLYWYRQTLGQGPEFLTYFQNEAQLEKSRLLSDRFSAERPKGSFSTLEIQRTEQGDSAMYLCASSLGSGGYEQYFGPGTRLTVT.

V gene TRBV2 combines with J gene TRBJ2-7; D gene ambiguous. The CDR3 is 12 amino acids. V was shortened by 4 bases and J by 3 bases, with 7 bases between the two germline ends. Germline assignment: CDR1 SNHLY and CDR2 FYNNEI. The CDR3 DNA sequence: TGTGCCAGCAGTGTCGGCAGCTACGAGCAGTACTTC. This encodes CASSVGSYEQYF.

This sequence joins TRBV28 and TRBJ1-2, with 11 bases fitting TRBD1. Germline loops: CDR1 MDHEN, CDR2 SYDVKM. This CDR3 has 14 residues. With 5 bases clipped from V and 7 bases from J, the junction kept 6 bases outside the gene matches. The CDR3 is CASSGQGAGRGYTF. The CDR3 DNA is TGTGCCAGCAGTGGACAGGGGGCTGGACGTGGCTACACCTTC.

The gene calls are TRBV29-1 and TRBJ2-1; D is possibly TRBD2 (5 bases). Germline V gives CDR1 SQVTM, CDR2 ANQGSEA. The germline V and J ends were trimmed by 7 bases and 2 bases, with 12 bases remaining between them. The CDR3 spans 13 residues. CDR3 sequence (DNA): TGCAGCGCTAGGACTTATGCCTACAATGAGCAGTTCTTC. It translates to CSARTYAYNEQFF.

The chain recombines TRBV6-1 with TRBJ1-5, with D hard to call. CDR3 length: 16 amino acids. V dropped 2 bases and J dropped 5 bases, with 16 bases sitting between them. Germline V lookup: CDR1 MNHNS, CDR2 SASEGT. The CDR3 region is CASSEYSNLYDQPQHF. The CDR3, as DNA: TGTGCCAGCAGTGAATATAGCAACTTATACGATCAGCCCCAGCATTTT.

V usage is TRBV5-5 and J usage is TRBJ1-4; 10 positions match TRBD1. J gave up 6 bases and V 0 bases, and 2 bases lay outside the gene matches. The CDR3 is 15 residues long. CDR1 is SGHKS, CDR2 YYEKEE, per germline (reference sequence). This CDR3 is CASSLVTGGDEKLFF. The CDR3 bases are TGTGCCAGCAGCTTGGTGACAGGGGGCGATGAAAAACTGTTTTTT.

CDR3 loop: CASRRTEAATEAFF. The CDR3 DNA sequence: TGTGCCAGCAGGAGGACGGAAGCGGCCACTGAAGCTTTCTTT. The rearrangement links TRBV2 to TRBJ1-1, with no clear D. CDR1 SNHLY and CDR2 FYNNEI come from the germline V gene. The V end lost 6 bases, the J end lost 4 bases, and 15 bases lay between the germline ends. The CDR3 length is 14 residues.

The chain joins TRBV4-2 to TRBJ1-4, with a possible D match to TRBD1 (5 bases). The CDR3 has 15 residues. CDR1 and CDR2 from the germline V gene are LGHNA and YNFKEQ. V lost 1 base to trimming and J lost 8 bases, with 14 bases between them. The CDR3 is CASSQAQGREEKLFF. CDR3 DNA: TGTGCCAGCAGCCAAGCGCAGGGTAGGGAGGAAAAACTGTTTTTT.

V is TRBV11-2 and J is TRBJ2-7, with D hard to call. The germline CDR1 and CDR2 sequences are SGHAT and FQNNGV. The CDR3 is 13 residues long. Deletions cut 0 bases from V and 0 bases from J, with 3 bases between. In nucleotides, the CDR3 is TGTGCCAGCAGCTTAGACAGCTCCTACGAGCAGTACTTC. Its protein product is CASSLDSSYEQYF.

The rearrangement links TRBV28 to TRBJ2-7; 7 bases agree with TRBD1. This CDR3 is 16 amino acids long. J lost 3 bases, V lost 5 bases, and 13 bases had no gene match. The V gene's germline CDR1 is MDHEN and CDR2 SYDVKM. The CDR3 sequence: CASSTRQGPPSYEQYF. CDR3 DNA sequence: TGTGCCAGCAGTACGCGACAGGGACCTCCTAGCTACGAGCAGTACTTC.

CDR3 residues: CASRTLAGFNEQFF. DNA of the CDR3: TGTGCAAGTCGAACCCTAGCGGGATTCAATGAGCAGTTCTTC. The chain carries TRBV12-2 and TRBJ2-1; TRBD2 is the table's D call and was not checked against the DNA. TRBV12-2 is deemed a pseudogene. This CDR3 has 14 residues.

The genes are TRBV19 and TRBJ2-5; D not resolved. The V end lost 5 bases, the J end lost 0 bases, and 7 bases lay between the germline ends. This CDR3 has 13 amino acids. Germline V lookup: CDR1 LNHDA, CDR2 SQIVND (reference sequence). CDR3 DNA sequence: TGTGCCAGTAGTCCCCGGTACCAAGAGACCCAGTACTTC. Amino acids: CASSPRYQETQYF.